This T cell receptor (beta chain) was identified in a study of shared clonotypes between healthy human individuals (dated by TCRdb to the early 2020s). About the investigation overall: Three men and a couple of women, aged 18 to 49 years, made up the cohort. For each donor, three plates each were used for CD4 naive and CD4 memory, two plates were used for CD8 naive, and one plate was used for CD8 memory. The study deeply sequenced blood TCR repertoires of five healthy adults to estimate repertoire size and the extent of clonotype sharing between individuals. Libraries were prepared and TCR repertoires were sequenced by different laboratories using diverse techniques, in order to increase sequencing depth and limit assay-specific biases. Leukapheresis yielded between about 0.94 and 8.9 billion PBMCs per donor.

Healthy HIV-negative adults with no recently reported acute infections or vaccinations were included as donors. Every donor was a Caucasian adult living in Nashville, Tennessee, USA. CD4+ T cells were enriched by magnetic negative selection; naive cells were then positively selected on CD45RA, and the negative fraction formed the memory subset. Blood was obtained by leukapheresis, after which PBMCs were separated by Ficoll-Histopaque density gradient centrifugation and cryopreserved in liquid nitrogen vapor phase. Analytical flow cytometry was used to check the purity and quantity of each magnetically sorted T cell population. Genomic DNA was isolated from every sorted fraction and measured by UV absorbance on a Nanodrop 2000c. Using the deep immunoSEQ assay, TCR CDR3 regions were amplified from genomic DNA by multiplex PCR. For each cell subset, the extracted genomic DNA was distributed evenly across all wells of several immunoSEQ 96-well plates, and each plate served as one replicate. For sorted subsets, approximately 190 ng of genomic DNA, equivalent to around 30,000 T cell genomes, went into each replicate PCR. Purified libraries were quantified with a Qubit 3.0 fluorometer, sized on a Bioanalyzer 2100, and re-quantified with the KAPA Library Quantification kit. Every immunoSEQ 96-well plate was sequenced on a separate single-read 150-cycle Illumina NextSeq 550 flow cell. Per the source publication's procedure: The immunoSEQ output contained only junctional sequences without quality scores, so filtering could not match that applied to full-length reads. To assign V/J genes and CDR3, sequences were annotated against IMGT germline references using PyIR, a Python wrapper for IgBLAST v1.9. Reads were removed for weak V/J assignments (E-value above 1e-6), missing CDR3, stop codons, out-of-frame junctions, or ambiguous translated residues. V3J clonotypes were defined as sequences sharing an identical inferred V gene, J gene, and CDR3 amino acid sequence. Percentage overlap between repertoires was computed as shared unique clonotypes divided by the size of the smaller repertoire. Repertoire richness was assessed with RTK rarefaction, the Chao1 estimator, and Recon v2.1 estimates of unobserved clonotypes. Generation probabilities for all TCRbeta clonotypes obtained by the gDNA method from a handful of donors were computed using OLGA. TCRdb took over this immuneACCESS table, retaining in-frame rearrangements with V and J assigned. Such tables are incomplete; in checked studies, under half of the missing clones stem from an unresolved V gene, and the remainder is unexplained. That table furnishes V, J and clone size, whereas the DNA furnished D and trimming. The sample has about a million clones on record, roughly 80% of them singletons. In total, the top ten clones hold approximately 1.5% of the sample.

Via the germline V gene (reference sequence), CDR1 is LNHNV and CDR2 YYDKDF. The CDR3, cysteine through phenylalanine, is 18 amino acids long. The only DNA kept is the CDR3, 54 bases in frame from the first base. V loses 0 bases, J loses 1 base, and the germline ends lie 15 bases apart. A remark on this clone: Its antigen remains unidentified. The record has no base qualities; no much larger clone is one base away.

Paper-wide results and their limitations: Sharing across a handful of donors was observed for about 5% of naive CD4, 3% to 3.5% of naive CD8, about 2.3% of memory CD4, and roughly 0.4% of memory CD8 clonotypes. Clonotypes shared by all four sorted-subset donors showed higher generation probabilities than non-shared clonotypes. Based on pairwise subsampling, the degree of clonotype sharing among donors was expected to be affected by sequencing depth. The genetic and exposure-history diversity represented was limited by the small number of donors. Naive subsets generally had larger estimated clonotype richness than memory subsets did. Incomplete sequencing was indicated by rarefaction of sorted-subset datasets, despite the large sequencing depth. Sampling was restricted to blood, and TCR repertoires in tissues likely differ from the TCR repertoires found in blood.

The TCR originated in a man aged 18 to 30 in good health. This sequence uses TRBV15 and TRBJ2-2; tentative D gene TRBD2, with 5 bases matching. The sample consisted of memory CD4+ T cells sorted from blood. The sample's cell subset or site label, decoded: CD45RA-negative fraction. The DNA sequence is as follows: TGTGCCACCAGCAGAGATCGACTAACAGTACAGAACACCGGGGAGCTGTTTTTT. Translated, this is CATSRDRLTVQNTGELFF.